This T cell receptor beta chain was recorded in a study of patients and donors after allogeneic stem cell transplantation. Germline V gives CDR1 SGHRS, CDR2 YFSETQ. The CDR3 runs to 14 residues. The V and J ends lost 0 bases and 8 bases, in that order; junction bases with no gene match: 7. TCRdb re-called the RT-PCR reads through MiXCR, storing one row per CDR3 protein. The sample shows tens of thousands of distinct CDR3 sequences, 37% of them seen only once. The specimen sequenced was blood, either unsorted or a sorted T cell fraction (not recorded which). The V gene is TRBV5-1, the J gene TRBJ1-2; 7 nucleotides align to TRBD1. The clonotype comes from a human donor who was either an allogeneic HSCT recipient or a stem cell or donor lymphocyte infusion donor (not recorded which). It is not recorded whose cells these are; they may come from a transplant donor. The CDR3 sequence is CASSLGNRGGGYTF. The CDR3 DNA is TGCGCCAGCAGCTTGGGTAACAGGGGTGGCGGCTACACCTTC.